Below, 6 T cell receptor beta chains from the same sample are listed, as sequenced in a study of OX40 agonist ivuxolimab in advanced cancers. The protocol was immunoSEQ multiplex PCR, while the TCRdb copy is restricted to in-frame clones and leaves out a portion. The data hold about 64,000 clones, with about four fifths observed a single time. The source was CD4+ or CD8+ T cells sorted from blood, collected in a trial of the OX40 agonist ivuxolimab. Source of these receptors: an adult with an advanced solid tumor such as melanoma, head and neck, liver or kidney cancer.

This clone appeared a single time. The junction and the germline gene differ at one end; a read error may be behind it. V is TRBV7-3 and J is TRBJ2-5; D unresolved. The CDR3 extends over 13 amino acids. Germline CDR1 reads SGHTA; CDR2 reads FQGTGA. Written as DNA, the CDR3 is TGTGCCAGCAGCCTAACGTACCAAGAGACCCAGTACTTC. Translating gives CASSLTYQETQYF.

The chain joins TRBV19 to TRBJ2-1; TRBD1 agrees at 8 bases. The V segment lost 4 bases and the J segment 15 bases; nucleotides outside the gene matches: 8. From germline, CDR1 is LNHDA and CDR2 SQIVND (reference sequence). This CDR3 contains 12 residues. CDR3 region: CASSTRDRLWFF. CDR3 nucleotide sequence: TGTGCCAGTAGTACAAGGGACAGGCTGTGGTTCTTC. The full variable domain, with the rest looked up from reference TRBV19 and TRBJ2-1, is DGGITQSPKYLFRKEGQNVTLSCEQNLNHDAMYWYRQDPGQGLRLIYYSQIVNDFQKGDIAEGYSVSREKKESFPLTVTSAQKNPTAFYLCASSTRDRLWFFGPGTRLTVL.

The chain couples TRBV19 to TRBJ2-3; 8 bases line up with TRBD2. Germline V gene sequence: CDR1 LNHDA, CDR2 SQIVND (reference sequence). After removal of 1 base from V and 2 bases from J, the junction contained 14 bases not matched to a gene. The CDR3 has 19 amino acids. The CDR3 protein is CASSIVGLGKRRVTDTQYF. In DNA, the CDR3 is TGTGCCAGTAGTATAGTGGGACTAGGAAAGAGGCGGGTCACAGATACGCAGTATTTT.

The CDR3 protein is CASSLGASGSTDTQYF. The CDR3 coding sequence is TGTGCCAGCAGCTTAGGGGCTAGCGGGAGCACAGATACGCAGTATTTT. The rearrangement links TRBV7-2 to TRBJ2-3; 8 bases fit TRBD2. Unmatched junction bases numbered 3, after V lost 1 base and J lost 0 bases. Germline CDR1 reads SGHTA; CDR2 reads FQGNSA. CDR3 length equals 16 residues.

The chain combines TRBV5-4 with TRBJ2-7; 12 nucleotides align to TRBD1. Trimming removed 6 bases from V and 3 bases from J; junction bases left unmatched: 13. The CDR3 consists of 17 residues. Germline CDR1 SGHNT, CDR2 YYREEE (reference sequence). CDR3 sequence: CASTGYSGTGGNYEQYF. CDR3 nucleotide sequence: TGTGCCAGCACCGGATATTCCGGGACAGGGGGCAACTACGAGCAGTACTTC.

This chain's CDR3 is CASSKGVRGEGEQYF. CDR3 nucleotide sequence: TGTGCCAGCAGCAAAGGGGTCCGGGGCGAAGGGGAGCAGTACTTC. J is TRBJ2-7 and V is TRBV11-3; D is possibly TRBD1 or TRBD2 (5 bases each). The germline V and J ends were trimmed by 5 bases and 7 bases, with 21 bases remaining between them. CDR3 length: 15 residues. From germline, CDR1 is SGHNT and CDR2 YENEEA.